This TCR beta chain was captured in a study of cytomegalovirus exposure and HLA in healthy donors. Broader study findings: Links to common viral pathogens appeared, in a later analysis, for several of the most significant clusters. From TCR beta sequences, most subjects' HLA-A and HLA-B alleles were reportedly predicted accurately. About 87% or about 30% of the time was how often most TCR beta V segments were productive, according to an earlier analysis.

The CDR3 is 15 residues long. Germline loops: CDR1 SGHNT, CDR2 YYREEE (reference sequence). J lost 8 bases, V lost 5 bases, and 11 bases had no gene match. Vbeta (60) and Jbeta (13) primers were used in the PCR. Sequenced by immunoSEQ multiplex PCR; TCRdb stores in-frame clones only, minus some. Counted here are around 90,000 clones, roughly 86% occurring once; the ten biggest clones make up about 8.6%. Comment on this clone: Its matching antigen is unknown.

Sequenced sample: PBMCs. This receptor was obtained from a man aged 30 to 45 in good health and CMV-seropositive. The rearrangement joins TRBV5-4 to TRBJ1-2; 11 bases line up with TRBD1. CDR3 amino acids: CASRDWTGGQGGYTF. CDR3 DNA: TGTGCCAGCAGAGACTGGACAGGGGGCCAGGGGGGCTACACCTTC. Drawing the rest from reference TRBV5-4 and TRBJ1-2, the complete variable domain is ETGVTQSPTHLIKTRGQQVTLRCSSQSGHNTVSWYQQALGQGPQFIFQYYREEENGRGNFPPRFSGLQFPNYSSELNVNALELDDSALYLCASRDWTGGQGGYTFGSGTRLTVV.